This T cell receptor beta chain originates from a study of blood T cell repertoires in COVID-19. Study-wide background: Collection of acute and convalescent COVID-19 samples took place in the United States, Italy and Spain. The cDNA or gDNA used as material had been derived from T cells, B-cell-depleted T cells, or PBMCs.

Germline V gene sequence: CDR1 KGHDR, CDR2 SFDVKD. The V and J ends lost 4 bases and 4 bases, in that order; junction bases with no gene match: 10. CDR3 length equals 17 residues. Original methodology: Using reference gene primer amplification, nucleated cell counts were estimated. The assay was immunoSEQ multiplex PCR, and TCRdb's table has in-frame clones only and misses some. D and trimming come from the DNA, and the V and J calls and clone size come from that table. Of about 350,000 clones detected, roughly 87% appear once; the ten largest clones hold 3% to 4.5%. Patients of the Seattle cohort, enrolled during active infection, were followed longitudinally.

The source is a woman aged 55 to 70 with COVID-19, enrolled during active disease. The sequenced sample consisted of peripheral blood. The J gene is TRBJ1-2, the V gene TRBV24-1, with 11 bases identical to TRBD1. The DNA for the CDR3 is TGTGCCACCAGTGAATCCGGGACAGGGGGAAGAAGCTATGGCTACACCTTC. Its translation: CATSESGTGGRSYGYTF.